This TCR beta chain stems from a study of blood T cell repertoires in COVID-19. At the level of the study: Donors in the United States, Italy and Spain gave samples during acute or convalescent COVID-19. T cells, B-cell-depleted T cells, or PBMCs provided the cDNA or gDNA that served as material.

The V and J ends lost 6 bases and 2 bases, in that order; junction bases with no gene match: 10. This CDR3 is 14 amino acids long. The V gene's germline CDR1 is GTSNPN and CDR2 SVGIG (reference sequence). Authors' data handling: It was from reference gene primer amplification that nucleated cell counts were estimated. Sequenced by immunoSEQ multiplex PCR; TCRdb stores in-frame clones only, minus some. D and trimming come from the DNA, and the V and J calls and clone size come from that table. The table has about 490,000 clones, 75% to 90% seen once. The sequence was obtained from a human donor in a cohort sampled during active COVID-19. Material for sequencing was peripheral blood. V and J are TRBV30 and TRBJ2-7; 7 nucleotides match TRBD1. Here the CDR3 reads CACSSPGGPYEQYF. CDR3 DNA: TGTGCCTGCTCCTCTCCAGGGGGTCCCTACGAGCAGTACTTC.